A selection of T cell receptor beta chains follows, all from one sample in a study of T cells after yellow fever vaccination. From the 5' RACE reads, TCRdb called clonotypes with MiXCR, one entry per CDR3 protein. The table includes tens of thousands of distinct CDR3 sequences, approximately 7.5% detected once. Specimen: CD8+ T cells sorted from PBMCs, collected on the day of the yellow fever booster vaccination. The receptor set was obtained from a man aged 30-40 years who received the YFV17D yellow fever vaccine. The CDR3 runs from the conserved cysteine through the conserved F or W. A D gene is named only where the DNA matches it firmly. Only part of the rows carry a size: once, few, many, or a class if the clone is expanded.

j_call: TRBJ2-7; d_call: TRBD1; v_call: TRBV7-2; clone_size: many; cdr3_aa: CASSFPSGTGNCEQYF; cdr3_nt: TGTGCCAGCAGCTTCCCGTCCGGGACAGGGAACTGCGAGCAGTACTTC
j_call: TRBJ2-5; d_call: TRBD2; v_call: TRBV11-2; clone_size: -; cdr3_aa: CASKAGLSTIEETQYF; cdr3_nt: TGTGCCAGCAAGGCGGGACTAAGCACAATAGAAGAGACCCAGTACTTC
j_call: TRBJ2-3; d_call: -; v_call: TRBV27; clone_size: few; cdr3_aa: CASSWASTDTQYF; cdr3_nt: TGTGCCAGCAGTTGGGCCAGCACAGATACGCAGTATTTT
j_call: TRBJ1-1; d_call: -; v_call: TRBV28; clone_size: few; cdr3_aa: CASSPHVGRLTEAFF; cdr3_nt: TGTGCCAGCAGTCCGCATGTGGGCAGACTTACTGAAGCTTTCTTT
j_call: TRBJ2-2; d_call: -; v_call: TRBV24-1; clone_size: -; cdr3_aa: CATFPEPSTNTGELFF; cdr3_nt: TGTGCCACCTTCCCAGAGCCCTCAACGAACACCGGGGAGCTGTTTTTT
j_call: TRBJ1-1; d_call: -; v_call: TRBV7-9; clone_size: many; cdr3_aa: CASSLGGATEAFF; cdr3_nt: TGTGCCAGCAGCTTAGGGGGAGCCACTGAAGCTTTCTTT
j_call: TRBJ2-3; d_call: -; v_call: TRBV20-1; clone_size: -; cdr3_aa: CSAPPGLFSTDTQYF; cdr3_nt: TGCAGTGCCCCGCCCGGTTTGTTTAGCACAGATACGCAGTATTTT
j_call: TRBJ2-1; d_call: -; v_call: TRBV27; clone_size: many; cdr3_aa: CASSLGNEQFF; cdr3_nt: TGTGCCAGCAGCTTAGGGAATGAGCAGTTCTTC
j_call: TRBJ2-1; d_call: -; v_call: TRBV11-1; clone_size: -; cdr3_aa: CASSIVNEQFF; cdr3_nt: TGTGCCAGCAGCATAGTCAATGAGCAGTTCTTC
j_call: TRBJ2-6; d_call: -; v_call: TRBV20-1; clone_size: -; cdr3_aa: CSAKPLGAGANVLTF; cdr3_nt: TGCAGTGCTAAGCCGCTTGGGGCTGGGGCCAACGTCCTGACTTTC
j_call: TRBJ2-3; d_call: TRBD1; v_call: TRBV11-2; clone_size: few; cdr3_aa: CASSSIGTGGVTSTDTQYF; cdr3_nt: TGTGCCAGCAGCTCCATTGGGACAGGGGGCGTCACTAGCACAGATACGCAGTATTTT
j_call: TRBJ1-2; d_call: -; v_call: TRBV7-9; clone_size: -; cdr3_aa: CASSSTDGYTF; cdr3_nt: TGTGCCAGCAGCTCCACGGATGGCTACACCTTC
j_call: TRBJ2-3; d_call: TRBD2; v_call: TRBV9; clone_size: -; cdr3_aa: CASSVEGTSRAQYF; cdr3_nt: TGTGCCAGCAGCGTAGAGGGGACTAGTCGGGCGCAGTATTTT
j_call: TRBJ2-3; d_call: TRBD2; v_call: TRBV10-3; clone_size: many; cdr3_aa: CAISESGLAGETDTQYF; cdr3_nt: TGTGCCATCAGTGAGTCGGGACTAGCGGGAGAAACAGATACGCAGTATTTT
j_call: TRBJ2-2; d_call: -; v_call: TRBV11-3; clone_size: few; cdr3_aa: CASSLDPVGELFF; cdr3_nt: TGTGCCAGCAGCTTAGATCCGGTCGGGGAGCTGTTTTTT
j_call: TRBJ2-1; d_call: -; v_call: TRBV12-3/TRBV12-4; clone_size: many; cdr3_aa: CASSFEGNEQFF; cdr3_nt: TGTGCCAGCAGTTTTGAGGGAAATGAGCAGTTCTTC
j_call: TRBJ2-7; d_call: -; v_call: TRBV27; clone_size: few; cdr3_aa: CASSLKREAYEQYF; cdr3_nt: TGTGCCAGCAGTTTAAAGAGGGAGGCCTACGAGCAGTACTTC
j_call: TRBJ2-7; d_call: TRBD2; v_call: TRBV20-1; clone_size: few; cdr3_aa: CSARWSGSYEQYF; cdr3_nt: TGCAGTGCTAGGTGGAGCGGGAGTTACGAGCAGTACTTC
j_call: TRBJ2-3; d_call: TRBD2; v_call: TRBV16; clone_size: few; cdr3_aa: CASSGLAGPTDTQYF; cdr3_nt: TGTGCCAGCAGCGGTCTAGCGGGACCCACAGATACGCAGTATTTT
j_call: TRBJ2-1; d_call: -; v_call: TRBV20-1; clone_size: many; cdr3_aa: CSAGPEGFEQFF; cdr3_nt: TGCAGTGCCGGCCCTGAGGGCTTTGAGCAGTTCTTC
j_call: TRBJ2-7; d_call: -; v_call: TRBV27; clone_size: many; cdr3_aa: CASGSVEQYF; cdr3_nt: TGTGCCAGCGGTAGCGTAGAGCAGTACTTC
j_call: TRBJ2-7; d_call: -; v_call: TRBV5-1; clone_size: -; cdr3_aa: CASSLELRSSYEQYF; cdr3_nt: TGCGCCAGCAGCTTGGAGCTTAGGAGCTCCTACGAGCAGTACTTC
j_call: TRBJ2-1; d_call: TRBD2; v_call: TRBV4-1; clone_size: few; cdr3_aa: CASGEGLLAGTNNNEQFF; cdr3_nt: TGCGCCAGTGGGGAGGGACTTCTAGCCGGGACTAACAACAATGAGCAGTTCTTC
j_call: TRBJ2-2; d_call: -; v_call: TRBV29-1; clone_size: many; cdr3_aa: CSVVSSLGTGELFF; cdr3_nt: TGCAGCGTTGTCTCCAGCCTGGGCACCGGGGAGCTGTTTTTT
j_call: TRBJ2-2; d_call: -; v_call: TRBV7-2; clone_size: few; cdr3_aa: CASYLTGELFF; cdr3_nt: TGTGCCAGCTACCTCACCGGGGAGCTGTTTTTT
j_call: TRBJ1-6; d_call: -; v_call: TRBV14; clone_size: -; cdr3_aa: CASSQLTGSPLHF; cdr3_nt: TGTGCCAGCAGCCAATTGACGGGTTCACCCCTCCACTTT
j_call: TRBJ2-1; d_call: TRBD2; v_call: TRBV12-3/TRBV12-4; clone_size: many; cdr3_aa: CASSSGTVNEQFF; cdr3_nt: TGTGCCAGCAGTAGCGGGACGGTCAATGAGCAGTTCTTC
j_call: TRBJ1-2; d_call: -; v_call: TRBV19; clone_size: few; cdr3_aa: CAGSRGGDGYTF; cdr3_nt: TGTGCCGGCTCCAGGGGAGGCGATGGCTACACCTTC
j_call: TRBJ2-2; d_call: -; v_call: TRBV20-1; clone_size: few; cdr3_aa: CSARAGTYTGELFF; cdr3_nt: TGCAGTGCTAGAGCCGGGACCTACACCGGGGAGCTGTTTTTT
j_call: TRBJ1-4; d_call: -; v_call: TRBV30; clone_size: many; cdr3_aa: CAWSVHGGEKLFF; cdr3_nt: TGTGCCTGGAGTGTACACGGTGGCGAAAAACTGTTTTTT
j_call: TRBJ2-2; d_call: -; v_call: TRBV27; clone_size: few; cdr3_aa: CASKRTNAGELFF; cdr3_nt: TGTGCCAGCAAGAGGACAAACGCCGGGGAGCTGTTTTTT
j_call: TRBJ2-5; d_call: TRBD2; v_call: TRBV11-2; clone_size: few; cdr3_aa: CASSLSGSSETQYF; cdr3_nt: TGTGCCAGCAGCTTGAGCGGGAGTTCTGAGACCCAGTACTTC
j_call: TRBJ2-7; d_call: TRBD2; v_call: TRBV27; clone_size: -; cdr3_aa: CASTPSLAVGKQYF; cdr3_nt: TGTGCCAGCACTCCGTCACTAGCGGTGGGCAAGCAGTACTTC
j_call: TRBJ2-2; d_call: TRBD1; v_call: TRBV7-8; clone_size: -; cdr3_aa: CASSRIIRQGYTGELFF; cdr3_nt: TGTGCCAGCAGCAGAATTATCCGACAGGGATACACCGGGGAGCTGTTTTTT
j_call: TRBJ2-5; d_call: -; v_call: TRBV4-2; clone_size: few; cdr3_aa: CASSQGGAHETQYF; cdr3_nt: TGTGCCAGCAGCCAAGGGGGGGCGCATGAGACCCAGTACTTC
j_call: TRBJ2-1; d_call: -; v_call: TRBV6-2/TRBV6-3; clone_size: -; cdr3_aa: CASSYSFGPGGEQFF; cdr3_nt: TGTGCCAGCAGTTACTCCTTCGGCCCGGGCGGTGAGCAGTTCTTC
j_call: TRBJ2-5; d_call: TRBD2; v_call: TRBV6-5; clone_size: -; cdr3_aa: CASSYSSGSLQETQYF; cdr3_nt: TGTGCCAGCAGTTACTCTAGCGGGAGTCTTCAAGAGACCCAGTACTTC
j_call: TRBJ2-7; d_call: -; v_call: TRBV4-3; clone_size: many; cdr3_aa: CASSQDLTTYEQYF; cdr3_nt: TGCGCCAGCAGCCAAGATCTGACAACCTACGAGCAGTACTTC
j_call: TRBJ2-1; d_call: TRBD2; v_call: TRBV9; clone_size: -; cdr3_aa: CASSVGLVSEQFF; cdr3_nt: TGTGCCAGCAGCGTCGGACTAGTCAGTGAGCAGTTCTTC
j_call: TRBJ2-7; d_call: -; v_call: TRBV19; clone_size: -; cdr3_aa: CASTPGDSYEQYF; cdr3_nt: TGTGCCAGTACCCCGGGGGATTCCTACGAGCAGTACTTC
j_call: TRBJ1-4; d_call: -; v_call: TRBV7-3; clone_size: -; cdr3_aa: CASSFGSLWGTNEKLFF; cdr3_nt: TGTGCCAGCAGCTTCGGGTCACTGTGGGGAACTAATGAAAAACTGTTTTTT
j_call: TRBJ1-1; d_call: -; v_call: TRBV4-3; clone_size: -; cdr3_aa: CASSPGREQAAFF; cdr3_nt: TGCGCCAGCAGCCCAGGGAGGGAACAGGCCGCTTTCTTT
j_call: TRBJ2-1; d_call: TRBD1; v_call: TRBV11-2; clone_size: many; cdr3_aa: CASSKDPGQGHNEQFF; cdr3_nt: TGTGCCAGCAGTAAAGATCCGGGACAGGGACACAATGAGCAGTTCTTC
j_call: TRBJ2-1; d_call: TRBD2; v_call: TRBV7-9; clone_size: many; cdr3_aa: CASSLEAGGNEQFF; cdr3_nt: TGTGCCAGCAGCTTAGAAGCGGGAGGGAATGAGCAGTTCTTC
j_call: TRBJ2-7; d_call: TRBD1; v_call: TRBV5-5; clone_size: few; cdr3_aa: CASGTGTGEQYF; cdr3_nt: TGTGCCAGCGGGACAGGGACAGGCGAGCAGTACTTC
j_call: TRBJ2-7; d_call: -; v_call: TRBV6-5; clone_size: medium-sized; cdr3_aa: CASSYSGGISYEQYF; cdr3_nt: TGTGCCAGCAGTTACTCGGGCGGGATCTCCTACGAGCAGTACTTC
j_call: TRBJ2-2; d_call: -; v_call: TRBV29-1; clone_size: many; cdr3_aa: CSVDQYSTNTGELFF; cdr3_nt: TGCAGCGTTGACCAGTACAGTACGAACACCGGGGAGCTGTTTTTT
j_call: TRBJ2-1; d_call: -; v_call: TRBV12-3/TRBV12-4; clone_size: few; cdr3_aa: CASRASYNEQFF; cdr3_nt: TGTGCCAGCAGGGCCTCCTACAATGAGCAGTTCTTC
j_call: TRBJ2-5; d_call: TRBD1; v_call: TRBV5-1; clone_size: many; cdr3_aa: CASSLVGQGGAETQYF; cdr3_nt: TGCGCCAGCAGCTTGGTAGGACAGGGTGGGGCGGAGACCCAGTACTTC
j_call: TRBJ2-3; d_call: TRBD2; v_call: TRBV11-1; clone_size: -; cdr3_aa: CASSSVTSGTPPGTQYF; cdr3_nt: TGTGCCAGCAGCTCAGTTACTAGCGGGACCCCACCGGGTACGCAGTATTTT
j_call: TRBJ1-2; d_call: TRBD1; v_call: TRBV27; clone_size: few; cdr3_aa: CASRPTGADGYTF; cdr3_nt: TGTGCCAGCAGACCGACAGGGGCTGATGGCTACACCTTC
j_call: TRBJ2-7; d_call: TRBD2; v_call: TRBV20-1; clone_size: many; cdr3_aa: CSARALAGARDEQYF; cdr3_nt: TGCAGTGCTAGAGCGCTAGCGGGAGCCCGGGACGAGCAGTACTTC
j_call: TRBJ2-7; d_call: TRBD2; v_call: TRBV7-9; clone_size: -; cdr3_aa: CASSLGAGNYEQYF; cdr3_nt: TGTGCCAGCAGCTTAGGAGCGGGAAACTACGAGCAGTACTTC
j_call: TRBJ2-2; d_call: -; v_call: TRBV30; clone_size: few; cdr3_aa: CASTGTGELFF; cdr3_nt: TGTGCCAGTACAGGCACCGGGGAGCTGTTTTTT
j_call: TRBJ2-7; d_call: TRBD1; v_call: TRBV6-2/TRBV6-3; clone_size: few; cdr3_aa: CASIPGQGVYEQYF; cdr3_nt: TGTGCCAGCATCCCGGGACAGGGGGTCTACGAGCAGTACTTC
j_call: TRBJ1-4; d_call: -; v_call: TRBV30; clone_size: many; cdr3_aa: CAWSVGPIGEKLFF; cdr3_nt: TGTGCCTGGAGTGTCGGACCTATCGGCGAAAAACTGTTTTTT
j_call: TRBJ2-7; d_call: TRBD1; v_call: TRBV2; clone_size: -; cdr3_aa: CASILLGQNYEQYF; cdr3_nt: TGTGCCAGCATATTGTTGGGACAGAACTACGAGCAGTACTTC
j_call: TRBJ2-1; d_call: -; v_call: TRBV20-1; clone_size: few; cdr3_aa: CSARVATTYNEQFF; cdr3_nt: TGCAGTGCTAGAGTAGCGACAACCTACAATGAGCAGTTCTTC
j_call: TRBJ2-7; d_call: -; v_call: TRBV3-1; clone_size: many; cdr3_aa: CASSLSYFSSYEQYF; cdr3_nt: TGTGCCAGCAGCCTTTCCTATTTCAGCTCCTACGAGCAGTACTTC
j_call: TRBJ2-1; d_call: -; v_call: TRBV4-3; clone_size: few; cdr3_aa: CASSQDRAGAYNEQFF; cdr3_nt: TGCGCCAGCAGCCAAGATCGTGCAGGGGCCTACAATGAGCAGTTCTTC